The T cell receptor (beta chain) described here comes from a study of T cells in Graves' hyperthyroidism and ophthalmopathy (dated by TCRdb to about 2019). As for the study more broadly: TCR V-J signatures able to tell the groups apart were searched for in a discovery cohort of about a hundred patients, of whom about 40 had Graves' ophthalmopathy and 57 had stable Graves' hyperthyroidism. Whether ophthalmopathy could be predicted prospectively was tested in an independent validation cohort made up of approximately 19 hyperthyroidism patients plus 17 patients who later progressed to ophthalmopathy. The approximately 95 discovery patients were divided at random into training and test sets in a 7:3 ratio. In roughly six Graves' hyperthyroidism patients, the study also compared T-cell repertoires from thyroid tissue with T-cell repertoires from blood. After blood sampling, hyperthyroidism patients were treated with methimazole at a starting dose of 30 mg daily, and ophthalmopathy patients were treated with high-dose intravenous methylprednisolone. The paper reports TCR Vbeta CDR3 sequencing of over 120 peripheral blood samples: around 41 ophthalmopathy, about 75 hyperthyroidism and around 17 progressor patients.

The paper as a whole reports these results and caveats: In validation, progression to ophthalmopathy was predicted by the model with nearly 71% sensitivity and 72% to 85% specificity, a median of roughly six months before onset. No statistical method was used to set the sample size in advance, and investigators knew the group allocation. A model built on a 13 V-J signature distinguished ophthalmopathy from stable hyperthyroidism, reaching 85% to 90% sensitivity and around 81% specificity in cross-validation and 80%/75% in testing. Most expanded thyroid clonotypes (frequency above 0.001) were also detected in blood, a finding suggesting that blood repertoires may reflect thyroid immune responses.

Graves' hyperthyroidism was defined as stable when no progression to ophthalmopathy occurred over 18 months of follow-up. Hyperthyroidism patients were aged 18 to 65 years and newly diagnosed, with disease duration of less than 2 months. Exclusion was applied to patients with uncontrolled infections, other autoimmune diseases, pregnancy or lactation. Diagnoses relied on clinical symptoms, serum thyroxine and TRAb, thyroid ultrasound and orbital computed tomography. Total RNA was extracted using Trizol reagent, and RNA quality was assessed on an Agilent 2100 Bioanalyzer. This clonotype was recorded many times. Its recognized antigen is unknown. Base-call qualities are not available, and no considerably larger clone is one nucleotide away. The TCR beta CDR3 regions were amplified from RNA transcripts. For the first round of RT-PCR on the TCR CDR3, the HTBI primer set was used together with the Qiagen OneStep RT-PCR kit. A second multiplex PCR round built the libraries, followed by size selection and purification. The libraries were sequenced on an Illumina HiSeq2000 using paired-end 100 bp reads. Processing in the source paper ran as follows. SOAPnuke was used to process the raw data, removing reads that contained adapters or uncalled bases, had a mean Phred below 15, or lacked an exact match to the constant primer or identifier. COPE v1.2.5 was used to merge high-quality paired reads, and clonotypes were defined as unique nucleotide sequences. MiTCR v1.1 was used to align clonotypes to the IMGT TRBV, TRBD and TRBJ reference segments. Analysis was restricted to V-J combinations with a frequency above 0.0001, which covered 99.2% of repertoires. A TCS score was defined as the ratio of F50 (clonal expansion) to E x V (chaos), with BLOSUM62-based TCRdist applied between CDR3 peptides within each V-J. Welch's t-statistics and random forest reduced around 510 V-J features to roughly 13, which were used in a naive Bayes classifier (R e1071). The similarity between thyroid and blood repertoires was quantified using the Morisita-Horn index. TCRdb trimmed the raw reads at Q25, called clones with MiXCR and kept productive beta chains. One record per CDR3 amino acid sequence lists the most common genes and DNA. None of the V and J calls come from the authors' own analysis; TCRdb made them. The sample data list approximately 500,000 distinct CDR3 sequences, and about 45% of these were observed just once. Jointly, the top ten make up around 7.7% of the sample.

Taken from cysteine to phenylalanine, the CDR3 has 17 residues. Only the CDR3 DNA stays, 51 bases, in frame from base 1. Trimming takes 0 bases off V and 8 bases off J; junction bases not matched to a gene: 13. CDR1 and CDR2, per the germline V gene, are SGHDT and YYEEEE. This clonotype was sampled from a woman between 18 and 29 years old with Graves' hyperthyroidism. The sequencing sample was made of peripheral blood or thyroid tissue (not recorded which). The rearrangement combines TRBV5-6 with TRBJ1-5, with 8 bases matching TRBD1. The CDR3 protein: CASSLGFSGQVQEPQHF. DNA sequence: TGTGCCAGCAGCTTGGGATTCTCGGGACAGGTCCAAGAGCCCCAGCATTTT.